This T cell receptor beta chain was sequenced for a study of CD8+ T cells in alopecia areata (dated by TCRdb to about 2018). At the level of the whole study: Skin from C3H/HeJ donors aged roughly 6-13 months with spontaneous alopecia was grafted onto female C3H/HeJ recipients aged roughly 6-11 weeks. The RNA source kit depended on sample type: the PAXgene miRNA kit for fixed scalp, the miRNeasy kit for PBMCs, and the RNeasy kit for mouse skin. Human TCRbeta sequencing covered scalp tissue and sorted CD4+ and CD8+ peripheral blood T cells from patchy and totalis/universalis alopecia areata patients and healthy controls. TCRbeta CDR3 regions were amplified by immunoSEQ multiplex PCR with 35 Vbeta forward and 13 Jbeta reverse primers. The study used high-throughput TCRbeta sequencing to examine T cell clonal expansion in alopecia areata, in both the C3H/HeJ mouse model and human patients. Scalp clonality was compared among normal scalp (n=4), patchy alopecia areata scalp (n=8), and alopecia totalis/universalis scalp (n=8). The investigation overall reported the following: Higher clonality and more expanded CD8+ clones were observed in lesional scalp than in normal scalp, particularly in alopecia totalis/universalis, a finding suggestive of antigenic drive. Resident alphabeta T cells in normal human skin are also sequenced, complicating scalp TCR repertoire analysis, unlike mouse skin dominated by gammadelta T cells. Compared with mice, TCR sequences shared between patients were less clear, possibly partly because of HLA diversity across the patient population.

This clone was observed a handful of times. It lacks a known antigen. This sequence may be a read error, since a much larger clone differs from it by one base. This receptor is murine, so its gene names and germline sequences reflect the mouse genome. The observed sequence ends 4 residues before the CDR3 terminus, with the missing tail filled in from the germline J gene. Other DNA variants within this sample encode the same CDR3. Library method: the immunoSEQ multiplex PCR assay. For TCR sequencing, RNA was extracted from every sample and reverse transcribed into cDNA to serve as template. SuperScript III was used to make first-strand cDNA, primed with a 2:1 mix of oligo-dT and random hexamers. A synthetic immune receptor repertoire was used to measure amplification bias, and any remaining bias was corrected computationally. Libraries were sequenced on Illumina HiSeq with 60 bp reads covering the CDR3, read from J toward V. As for the authors' bioinformatics: Raw reads were preprocessed to remove errors, and CDR3 was defined according to IMGT conventions as the region from the conserved cysteine to phenylalanine. Clonality was computed as 1 minus the Shannon entropy, with the entropy normalized by log2 of the number of productive unique TCRs. CD4 or CD8 identity of scalp clones was inferred by cross-referencing scalp TCRbeta sequences with sorted blood CD4 and CD8 repertoires. Entries here come from immuneACCESS through TCRdb and include only in-frame sequences with V and J called. Some clones fail to appear in such tables; in the studies checked, an unresolved V gene covers under half of the shortfall, and the cause of the remainder is unknown. The V and J calls and clone size are taken from that table; D and trimming were inferred from the DNA. This sample includes 250,000 or so clones, and none of them was observed just once. The ten most abundant clones make up less than 1.5% of the sample.

Counted from cysteine to phenylalanine, this CDR3 has 14 amino acids. The 30 bases shown cover part of the CDR3, and their frame starts at base 1. Cut back by 0 bases and 2 bases, the V and J ends lie 6 bases apart. The CDR1 and CDR2 encoded by the germline V gene (reference sequence) are NNHNN and SYGAGS. Cells from pooled mouse cutaneous lymph nodes were stained for CD4, CD8alpha, NKG2D, NKG2ACE and other markers and then sorted on a BD Influx. Material for sequencing was CD4+ T cells sorted from a lymph node. The chain is made from TRBV13-2 and TRBJ2-1; TRBD2 is a weak D gene call, 6 bases matching. This TCR was sampled from a C3H/HeJ mouse with alopecia areata. With respect to MHC, this strain carries the haplotype H2-k. CDR3 bases read: TGTGCCAGCGGTGATGGGGGGGACTATGCT. This codes for CASGDGGDYA. The CDR3 reads in full as CASGDGGDYAEQFF.